This T cell receptor beta chain was obtained from a study of memory CD4+ T cells and cytomegalovirus serostatus. Germline V gene data show CDR1 as ENHRY and CDR2 as SYGVKD. This CDR3 contains 14 residues. V gave up 6 bases and J gave up 6 bases; unmatched junction bases: 8. Single viable CD3+CD4+CD8-CD45RO+ cells were sorted as the memory CD4+ T cells. Donors' CMV status reflects serum IgG against pp150, pp28, p38, p52. Sequencing used immunoSEQ multiplex PCR; TCRdb keeps in-frame clones, though not all of them. This sample has about 52,000 clones, with 80% to 90% found just once. Sequenced material: memory CD4+ T cells from blood. This clonotype was sampled from an adult in good health and CMV-seropositive. This chain uses TRBV10-3 with TRBJ2-5, with TRBD2 identical over 9 bases. The CDR3 sequence is CAIREPSGEKTQYF. The DNA for the CDR3 is TGTGCCATCAGAGAACCTAGCGGGGAGAAGACCCAGTACTTC.